This TCR beta chain was documented in a study of T cells in women clearing cervical HPV infection. Study context: Blood came at first lesion visit for cases, post-clearance for controls. Cases' blood sampling followed lesion detection by median roughly 160 days (90 to 200). HLA type could not be excluded as a confounder.

Libraries were prepared by immunoSEQ multiplex PCR; TCRdb keeps only in-frame clonotypes and omits some of them. The listing contains roughly 24,000 clones. A word on this clone: The DNA ends 3 residues before the CDR3 does, and the rest of the CDR3 is filled in from the germline J gene.

CDR3 size: 14 residues. Germline loops: CDR1 MRHNA, CDR2 SNTAGT. V lost 5 bases to trimming and J lost 0 bases, with 9 bases between them. The rearrangement joins TRBV6-4 to TRBJ2-3; unclear D gene. Sequences were obtained from blood buffy coat. The sequence was collected from a woman aged 18 to 75 with a cervical HPV16 infection that either progressed to CIN3+ or cleared (not recorded which). The DNA read from the CDR3 is TGTGCCAGCAGTTCTAGAGCAAGCACAGATACG. Translation: CASSSRASTDT. The entire CDR3 is CASSSRASTDTQYF.